A single sample gave rise to the 26 T cell receptor beta chains below, sequenced in a study of early T cells in non-severe SARS-CoV-2 infection. MiXCR was run by TCRdb on the 5' RACE reads, yielding one entry per CDR3 protein. Of fewer than 30,000 distinct CDR3 sequences listed, about 4.2% are singletons. The sequenced sample consisted of whole blood. These receptors all stem from an adult who was a healthcare worker with PCR-confirmed SARS-CoV-2 infection or an uninfected control (not recorded which).

In this sample, this clonotype turned up many times. J is TRBJ2-1 and V is TRBV7-2; D is perhaps TRBD2 (5 bases). Germline V gene data show CDR1 as SGHTA and CDR2 as FQGNSA. This CDR3 is built from 13 residues. Trimming removed 4 bases at V and 10 bases at J, with 14 bases between. CDR3 protein: CASSSVAIGEQFF. The CDR3 region has the DNA TGTGCCAGCAGCTCGGTAGCGATAGGGGAGCAGTTCTTC.

This clonotype was recorded many times. The V and J genes are TRBV2 and TRBJ1-2, with 7 bases matching TRBD1. CDR3 length: 16 residues. The germline V gene has CDR1 SNHLY and CDR2 FYNNEI. With 3 bases clipped from V and 10 bases from J, the junction kept 17 bases outside the gene matches. The CDR3 protein is CASSDWDSKGGQIYTF. CDR3 nucleotides: TGTGCCAGCAGTGACTGGGACAGCAAAGGAGGGCAAATCTACACCTTC.

This clonotype was found many times. This sequence joins TRBV5-6 and TRBJ1-5; no definite D call. Per the germline V gene, CDR1 is SGHDT and CDR2 is YYEEEE. V dropped 2 bases and J dropped 5 bases, with 17 bases sitting between them. The CDR3 totals 16 residues. CDR3 sequence: CASSFGAPIEDQPQHF. In DNA, the CDR3 is TGTGCCAGCAGCTTTGGAGCTCCCATAGAGGATCAGCCCCAGCATTTT.

This clonotype was seen repeatedly, ten times or more. The genes are TRBV20-1 and TRBJ2-5, with 9 bases fitting TRBD1. The CDR3 totals 17 residues. Germline CDR1 is DFQATT and CDR2 is SNEGSKA (reference sequence). The chain's CDR3 is CSAENPRETGGFGTQYF. In DNA, the CDR3 is TGCAGCGCAGAAAATCCCCGGGAGACAGGGGGGTTTGGGACCCAGTACTTC.

This clonotype was counted at least ten times. This sequence joins TRBV7-2 and TRBJ2-3, with D tentatively TRBD2 (6 bases). Trimming took off 8 bases at V and 2 bases at J, with 17 bases between the two ends. This CDR3 region has 15 residues. Germline V gene data show CDR1 as SGHTA and CDR2 as FQGNSA. The CDR3 here is CASGPSGLHTDTQYF. CDR3 sequence (DNA): TGTGCCAGCGGGCCCTCGGGACTCCACACAGATACGCAGTATTTT.

The chain links TRBV2 to TRBJ1-2; 7 bases align to TRBD1. Germline V gene sequence: CDR1 SNHLY, CDR2 FYNNEI. The CDR3 consists of 14 residues. V lost 4 bases, J lost 2 bases, and 4 bases stayed unmatched. The CDR3 region is CASSVDRANYGYTF. CDR3 nucleotides: TGTGCCAGCAGTGTTGACAGGGCGAACTATGGCTACACCTTC. Full variable domain (missing parts from reference TRBV2 and TRBJ1-2): EPEVTQTPSHQVTQMGQEVILRCVPISNHLYFYWYRQILGQKVEFLVSFYNNEISEKSEIFDDQFSVERPDGSNFTLKIRSTKLEDSAMYFCASSVDRANYGYTFGSGTRLTVV.

The chain combines TRBV7-9 with TRBJ2-3; TRBD2 matches 8 bases. Per germline, CDR1 SEHNR and CDR2 FQNEAQ (reference sequence). The CDR3 is 14 amino acids. Trimming removed 5 bases from V and 3 bases from J; junction bases left unmatched: 4. The CDR3 loop reads CASSPTSETDTQYF. In nucleotides, the CDR3 is TGTGCCAGCAGCCCGACTAGCGAGACAGATACGCAGTATTTT. Together with reference TRBV7-9 and TRBJ2-3, the CDR3 gives the full variable domain: DTGVSQNPRHKITKRGQNVTFRCDPISEHNRLYWYRQTLGQGPEFLTYFQNEAQLEKSRLLSDRFSAERPKGSFSTLEIQRTEQGDSAMYLCASSPTSETDTQYFGPGTRLTVL.

This clonotype has at least ten counts. The chain joins TRBV7-2 to TRBJ2-7; D is perhaps TRBD1 or TRBD2 (5 bases each). Germline V CDR1 and CDR2: SGHTA, FQGNSA. This CDR3 has 14 amino acids. V gave up 6 bases and J gave up 6 bases, with 18 bases separating them. The CDR3 DNA sequence: TGTGCCAGCAGTTCTCTGGGGGTGTTGAGCGAGCAGTACTTC. It codes for CASSSLGVLSEQYF.

This clonotype was seen repeatedly, ten times or more. The V and J genes are TRBV12-3 or TRBV12-4 and TRBJ1-5; TRBD1 matches 7 bases. The V and J ends lost 5 bases and 4 bases, in that order; junction bases with no gene match: 8. The CDR3 has 15 amino acids. The chain's CDR3 is CASSQQGTGNQPQHF. The CDR3 nucleotides are TGTGCCAGCAGTCAACAGGGGACGGGGAATCAGCCCCAGCATTTT.

This clonotype occurred a few times. The V call is TRBV14, the J call TRBJ2-6, with D maybe TRBD1 (5 bases). With 1 base removed from V and 2 bases from J, the gap between germline ends came to 15 bases. The CDR3 covers 18 residues. Germline CDR1 and CDR2: SGHDN and FVKESK. The DNA for the CDR3 is TGTGCCAGCAGCCAAGCCCCCACAGGATTCGCTGGGGCCAACGTCCTGACTTTC. Protein: CASSQAPTGFAGANVLTF.

There are many counts of this clonotype. This rearrangement joins TRBV4-1 to TRBJ2-1; D uncertain. V dropped 4 bases and J dropped 5 bases, with 15 bases sitting between them. The CDR3 sequence is 15 residues long. Looked up from germline, CDR1 is MGHRA and CDR2 is YSYEKL. The CDR3 sequence is CASSLKWAENNEQFF. CDR3 coding DNA: TGCGCCAGCAGCCTTAAATGGGCGGAGAACAATGAGCAGTTCTTC.

This clonotype occurred a few times. The V call is TRBV5-1, the J call TRBJ2-3, with D hard to call. The CDR3 has 15 residues. The germline V gene encodes CDR1 SGHRS and CDR2 YFSETQ. Trimming removed 0 bases at V and 0 bases at J, with 8 bases between. As DNA, the CDR3 is TGCGCCAGCAGCTTGGTCCGGATAAGCACAGATACGCAGTATTTT. Its protein product is CASSLVRISTDTQYF.

The sample holds many counts of this clonotype. The rearrangement links TRBV10-2 to TRBJ2-7; 9 bases are a match to TRBD1. CDR1 WSHSY and CDR2 SAAADI come from the germline V gene. With 6 bases clipped from V and 4 bases from J, the junction kept 7 bases outside the gene matches. The CDR3 totals 14 residues. CDR3 region: CASRDRGSLYEQYF. For the CDR3, the DNA is TGCGCCAGCAGAGACAGGGGGAGTTTATACGAGCAGTACTTC.

This clonotype was found a few times. The rearrangement links TRBV19 to TRBJ2-2; 9 nucleotides align to TRBD1. CDR3 length: 16 residues. CDR1 LNHDA and CDR2 SQIVND come from the germline V gene (reference sequence). J lost 1 base, V lost 5 bases, and 5 bases had no gene match. The CDR3 is CASSVTGGGNTGELFF. CDR3 nucleotides: TGTGCCAGTAGTGTCACAGGGGGCGGGAACACCGGGGAGCTGTTTTTT.

This clonotype was counted at least ten times. CDR3 amino acids: CASKSRHTGELFF. In DNA, the CDR3 is TGTGCCAGCAAGAGCAGACACACCGGGGAGCTGTTTTTT. The chain employs TRBV2 and TRBJ2-2; D gene uncertain. Germline assignment: CDR1 SNHLY and CDR2 FYNNEI. Trimming left V 7 bases short and J 3 bases short, with 9 bases between. The CDR3 extends over 13 amino acids.

This clonotype has just a few counts. V gene TRBV2 combines with J gene TRBJ2-3; TRBD1 aligns across 9 bases. V lost 7 bases, J lost 4 bases, and 6 bases stayed unmatched. The germline CDR1 and CDR2 sequences are SNHLY and FYNNEI. The CDR3 consists of 14 residues. The CDR3 region is CASTWDRVSDTQYF. CDR3 nucleotide sequence: TGTGCCAGCACCTGGGACAGGGTCTCAGATACGCAGTATTTT.

This clonotype was recorded many times. This sequence joins TRBV28 and TRBJ2-7; D possibly corresponds to TRBD1 (5 bases). V was shortened by 2 bases and J by 7 bases, with 12 bases between the two germline ends. CDR3 length: 13 amino acids. Germline V gene sequence: CDR1 MDHEN, CDR2 SYDVKM. The CDR3 DNA reads TGTGCCAGCAGTTTACCCAGGGTCGGGGAGCAGTACTTC. This gives the protein CASSLPRVGEQYF.

This clonotype was observed many times. The rearrangement uses TRBV27 and TRBJ2-2; D is undetermined. Trimming removed 3 bases at V and 6 bases at J, with 5 bases between. The CDR3 totals 12 residues. CDR1 is MNHEY, CDR2 SMNVEV, per germline (reference sequence). CDR3: CASSFPAGELFF. In DNA, the CDR3 is TGTGCCAGCAGTTTTCCGGCCGGGGAGCTGTTTTTT.

This clonotype was detected only a few times. The gene calls are TRBV4-1 and TRBJ2-5, with 13 bases aligning to TRBD2. Germline CDR1 and CDR2: MGHRA and YSYEKL. V was clipped by 3 bases and J by 3 bases; unmatched bases: 7. This CDR3 comprises 17 residues. In nucleotides, the CDR3 is TGCGCCAGCAGCCAGCCCCTTGGACTAGCGGGGGAAGAGACCCAGTACTTC. It encodes CASSQPLGLAGEETQYF.

This clonotype was seen at least ten times. The chain combines TRBV27 with TRBJ1-4, with unresolved D. The CDR3 sequence is 14 residues long. Germline loops: CDR1 MNHEY, CDR2 SMNVEV (reference sequence). V lost 2 bases and J lost 11, with 15 bases in between. DNA for the CDR3: TGTGCCAGCAGTTTACTCAGTCTGAATCGGAAACTGTTTTTT. Translation gives CASSLLSLNRKLFF. Together with reference TRBV27 and TRBJ1-4, the CDR3 gives the full variable domain: EAQVTQNPRYLITVTGKKLTVTCSQNMNHEYMSWYRQDPGLGLRQIYYSMNVEVTDKGDVPEGYKVSRKEKRNFPLILESPSPNQTSLYFCASSLLSLNRKLFFGSGTQLSVL.

Many counts were recorded for this clonotype. V and J are TRBV6-5 and TRBJ2-7; D ambiguous. The CDR3 runs 13 residues. From germline, CDR1 is MNHEY and CDR2 SVGAGI. With 6 bases removed from V and 3 bases from J, the gap between germline ends came to 12 bases. The DNA for the CDR3 is TGTGCCAGCAGCCCCATAGGATACTACGAGCAGTACTTC. As protein: CASSPIGYYEQYF.

This clonotype appeared many times. The chain joins TRBV4-1 to TRBJ2-7, with 9 bases aligning to TRBD1. V trimming: 1 base; J trimming: 6 bases; junction bases outside the gene matches: 10. The CDR3 runs to 16 residues. Germline CDR1 and CDR2: MGHRA and YSYEKL. The CDR3 here is CASSQGAYRGQGEQYF. The CDR3 nucleotides read TGCGCCAGCAGCCAAGGGGCCTACAGGGGGCAAGGCGAGCAGTACTTC.

This clonotype was seen at least ten times. The V gene is TRBV12-3 or TRBV12-4, the J gene TRBJ2-3, with 10 bases matching TRBD2. This CDR3 is built from 16 residues. Germline trimming cut 5 bases from V and 3 bases from J; bases unmatched to any gene: 8. The CDR3 spells CASSATSGTGTDTQYF. CDR3 coding DNA: TGTGCCAGCAGTGCTACTAGCGGGACTGGAACAGATACGCAGTATTTT.

Many counts were recorded for this clonotype. The V and J genes are TRBV11-2 and TRBJ2-7, with TRBD1 as a possible D gene (6 bases). The CDR3 covers 14 residues. CDR1 and CDR2 from the germline V gene are SGHAT and FQNNGV. V was trimmed by 5 bases and J by 5 bases, leaving 16 bases between them. The CDR3 nucleotides are TGTGCCAGCAGCCCTACGACAGGAACCCACGAGCAGTACTTC. Translated: CASSPTTGTHEQYF.

This clonotype was found a few times. The chain carries TRBV4-1 and TRBJ2-5, with 7 nucleotides matching TRBD1. The CDR3 contains 13 residues. The trim removed 3 bases at V and 5 bases at J, leaving 3 bases unmatched. Germline-derived CDR1 and CDR2 are MGHRA and YSYEKL. The chain's CDR3 is CASSQGTEETQYF. In DNA, the CDR3 is TGCGCCAGCAGCCAGGGGACAGAGGAGACCCAGTACTTC.

This clonotype counts as medium-sized (0.01 to 0.1%). The chain couples TRBV29-1 to TRBJ2-7; possibly TRBD1 for D (7 bases). The CDR3 consists of 14 residues. Germline lookup yields CDR1 SQVTM and CDR2 ANQGSEA. V lost 4 bases, J lost 3 bases, and 16 bases lay in between. CDR3 DNA sequence: TGCAGCGTTGCGGAGGGGGCGGACGTCTACGAGCAGTACTTC. Translating gives CSVAEGADVYEQYF.